A selection of T cell receptor beta chains follows, all from one sample in a study of post-analysis software for immune sequencing data. TCRdb independently ran MiXCR on the PCR reads; one entry per CDR3 protein. This sample has about 160,000 distinct CDR3 sequences; 36% occur once, and the top ten carry approximately 30%. The sample consisted of blood, taken after autologous hematopoietic stem cell transplantation. The receptors come from a girl under 18 with multiple sclerosis. Both conserved end residues are part of each CDR3. A D gene is named only where the DNA matches it firmly. Size tells how often a clone was seen (once, few, many) or the class of an expanded clone, and some rows leave it out.

V: TRBV2; size: .; D: .; J: TRBJ2-1; DNA: TGTGCCAGCAGTGGGACGGGGACGGACTACAATGAGCAGTTCTTC; CDR3: CASSGTGTDYNEQFF
V: TRBV20-1; size: .; D: .; J: TRBJ1-2; DNA: TGCAGTGCTAGAGACCACTATGGCTACACCTTC; CDR3: CSARDHYGYTF
V: TRBV10-3; size: .; D: .; J: TRBJ2-7; DNA: TGTGCCAGCAGTTACGACAGGACCTACGAGCAGTACTTC; CDR3: CASSYDRTYEQYF
V: TRBV27; size: .; D: TRBD1; J: TRBJ2-5; DNA: TGTGCCAGCAGGATACAGGGGGCGAGCAATGAGCAGTACTTC; CDR3: CASRIQGASNEQYF
V: TRBV7-9; size: .; D: TRBD1; J: TRBJ1-1; DNA: TGTGCCAGCAGCGGAGACAGGGACATGAACACTGAAGCTTTCTTT; CDR3: CASSGDRDMNTEAFF
V: TRBV6-2/TRBV6-3; size: few; D: TRBD2; J: TRBJ2-1; DNA: TGTGCCAGCAGTTCGACTAGCGGGGGCTACAATGAGCAGTTCTTC; CDR3: CASSSTSGGYNEQFF
V: TRBV6-5; size: .; D: .; J: TRBJ1-2; DNA: TGTGCCAGCAGTGACAGGTTTTATGGCTACACCTTC; CDR3: CASSDRFYGYTF
V: TRBV27; size: .; D: TRBD2; J: TRBJ2-1; DNA: TGTGCCAGCAGTCCCGTGGCGGGAGCAGCTTACAATGAGCAGTTCTTC; CDR3: CASSPVAGAAYNEQFF
V: TRBV9; size: .; D: .; J: TRBJ2-2; DNA: TGTGCCAGCAGCGTAGGAGGGATAAGCACCGGGGAGCTGTTTTTT; CDR3: CASSVGGISTGELFF
V: TRBV12-3/TRBV12-4; size: .; D: .; J: TRBJ2-7; DNA: TGTGCCAGCAGTTTTCTTCGTCCGAGCGCCTACGAGCAGTACTTC; CDR3: CASSFLRPSAYEQYF
V: TRBV5-1; size: .; D: .; J: TRBJ2-3; DNA: TGCGCCAGCAGCTTGAGAGGTGTGACCACAGATACGCAGTATTTT; CDR3: CASSLRGVTTDTQYF
V: TRBV7-6; size: many; D: .; J: TRBJ2-3; DNA: TGTGCCAGCAGCTTACCCGGACCCACAGATACGCAGTATTTT; CDR3: CASSLPGPTDTQYF